The T cell receptor beta chain under discussion was sequenced for a study of OX40 agonist ivuxolimab in advanced cancers. Looking at the study overall: The costimulatory receptor OX40 (CD134) was targeted by ivuxolimab, a fully human IgG2 agonistic monoclonal antibody. Intravenous ivuxolimab was administered to patients every 2 weeks at six dose levels: 0.01, 0.1, 0.3, 1.5, 3 and 10 mg/kg. A male proportion of about 79% and a mean age of 60 years, ranging from 23 to 79, were recorded for the dose-escalation cohort. Among the roughly 52 dose-escalation patients, around 20 had hepatocellular carcinoma, some 15 melanoma, 9 renal cell carcinoma and 9 head and neck cancer. Peripheral TCRbeta sequencing aimed to test whether ivuxolimab altered TCR sequence diversity and caused clonal T-cell expansion. The paper covers the monotherapy dose-escalation part of the phase I ivuxolimab trial, which included N of about 56 patients. Prior anti-PD-1, anti-PD-L1 or anti-CTLA-4 therapy was permitted, and roughly two fifths of dose-escalation patients had received checkpoint inhibitors. Partial responses were achieved by three dose-escalation patients, of whom one had hepatocellular carcinoma and two had cutaneous melanoma.

The trial excluded patients who had a history of autoimmune disease or were on systemic immunosuppression. Peripheral blood for TCR sequencing was collected from all dose cohorts at baseline, on cycle 4 day 1, and on cycle 7 day 1. The samples were taken from a phase I, first-in-human, multicenter, open-label dose-escalation trial of ivuxolimab. Adults with locally advanced or metastatic head and neck squamous cell, hepatocellular, melanoma or renal cell carcinoma were enrolled in the trial. Before TCR sequencing, CD4+ T cells and CD8+ T cells from peripheral blood were sorted into separate populations. Overall study outcomes, separate from this receptor: In the 0.1-3.0 mg/kg groups, partial responders had among the lowest normalized peripheral clonal expansion, particularly in CD8+ T cells. On average, CD8+ T cells showed more expanded clones than CD4+ T cells after ivuxolimab. Which antigens the clonally expanded peripheral T cells were specific for was not determined. At doses from 0.1 to 3.0 mg/kg, clonal expansion was seen in both CD4+ and CD8+ blood T cells between baseline and week 6. Low levels of normalized T-cell clonal expansion were also seen in some patients who did not respond.

For sequencing of the TCRbeta CDR3 region, genomic DNA was extracted from the sorted cells. The immunoSEQ Assay was used to sequence the TCRbeta CDR3 regions. Imported from immuneACCESS, the table was reduced by TCRdb to in-frame sequences with V and J called. These copies leave out some clones; in studies compared against another copy, an unresolved V gene accounts for under half, and the cause of the remainder is not known. The sample has tens of thousands of clones on record, about 90% of them singletons. The ten largest clones capture about 1.8% of the sample. According to the germline V gene (reference sequence), CDR1 reads SEHNR and CDR2 reads FQNEAQ. V is pruned by 7 bases and J by 1 base, leaving 9 bases of the junction without a gene match. The CDR3 starts with the cysteine, ends with the phenylalanine, and has 15 residues. The entry retains the CDR3 DNA only, 45 bases that are in frame from base 1.

On this clone itself: What this receptor recognizes is not known. Base qualities are missing; no much larger clone stands one base away.

This receptor was obtained from an adult with an advanced solid tumor such as melanoma, head and neck, liver or kidney cancer. The receptor chain draws on TRBV7-9 and TRBJ2-5; 7 middle bases align to TRBD2. The sequencing here drew on CD4+ or CD8+ T cells sorted from blood, taken in a trial of the OX40 agonist ivuxolimab. The bases read TGTGCCAGCAACCCCCGTGGGGGGGGCCAAGAGACCCAGTACTTC. This translates into CASNPRGGGQETQYF. The full variable domain, with segments outside the CDR3 supplied by the reference TRBV7-9 and TRBJ2-5 proteins, appears as DTGVSQNPRHKITKRGQNVTFRCDPISEHNRLYWYRQTLGQGPEFLTYFQNEAQLEKSRLLSDRFSAERPKGSFSTLEIQRTEQGDSAMYLCASNPRGGGQETQYFGPGTRLLVL.